Below are 15 T cell receptor beta chains sequenced from a single sample in a study of blood T cell repertoires in COVID-19. Measured with immunoSEQ multiplex PCR; TCRdb has only the in-frame clones, and not every one. The table lists some 140,000 clones, 84% of them singletons. The sample consisted of peripheral blood. The receptors come from a human donor in a cohort sampled during active COVID-19.

This chain joins TRBV5-1 and TRBJ2-7; the match to TRBD2 covers 10 bases. Trimming took 0 bases from V and 0 from J; bases not matched to a gene: 6. The CDR3 length is 17 residues. Germline V gene lookup returns CDR1 SGHRS and CDR2 YFSETQ. The CDR3: CASSLVSGGANSYEQYF. Written as DNA, the CDR3 is TGCGCCAGCAGCTTGGTCAGCGGGGGGGCGAACTCCTACGAGCAGTACTTC.

The chain joins TRBV5-1 to TRBJ1-2; D remains ambiguous. CDR3 length equals 15 residues. Trimming took 4 bases from V and 4 from J, leaving 17 bases between them. CDR1 and CDR2 from the germline V gene are SGHRS and YFSETQ. This chain's CDR3 is CASSPISRLGYGYTF. DNA of the CDR3: TGCGCCAGCAGCCCAATCTCGAGACTGGGCTATGGCTACACCTTC.

V and J are TRBV5-1 and TRBJ1-1; D call uncertain. The V and J ends lost 0 bases and 0 bases respectively, with 3 bases between them. Germline V gene data show CDR1 as SGHRS and CDR2 as YFSETQ. This CDR3 is 13 amino acids long. CDR3 sequence: CASSLALNTEAFF. CDR3 coding DNA: TGCGCCAGCAGCTTGGCCTTGAACACTGAAGCTTTCTTT.

V usage is TRBV5-1 and J usage is TRBJ1-4; tentatively, D is TRBD1 (6 bases). Per the germline V gene, CDR1 is SGHRS and CDR2 is YFSETQ. The CDR3 covers 14 residues. V lost 4 bases and J 4 bases, leaving 11 bases between the germline ends. CDR3 residues: CASSQTGRNEKLFF. CDR3 coding DNA: TGCGCCAGCAGCCAGACAGGACGTAATGAAAAACTGTTTTTT.

This chain links TRBV7-6 with TRBJ1-3; 11 bases agree with TRBD1. V shed 2 bases, J shed 6 bases, and the junction held 12 bases outside the gene matches. CDR3 length: 18 amino acids. The germline gives CDR1 SGHVS, CDR2 FNYEAQ. This CDR3 reads CASSLSPPHGQGANTIYF. The DNA of the CDR3 is TGTGCCAGCAGCTTAAGCCCCCCCCACGGACAGGGGGCAAACACCATATATTTT. Complete variable domain (other parts from reference TRBV7-6 and TRBJ1-3): GAGVSQSPRYKVTKRGQDVALRCDPISGHVSLYWYRQALGQGPEFLTYFNYEAQQDKSGLPNDRFSAERPEGSISTLTIQRTEQRDSAMYRCASSLSPPHGQGANTIYFGEGSWLTVV.

The V and J genes are TRBV5-1 and TRBJ2-3; weak D call: TRBD1 (6 bases). The CDR3 loop spans 15 amino acids. V gave up 3 bases and J gave up 2 bases, with 13 bases separating them. CDR1 and CDR2 from the germline V gene are SGHRS and YFSETQ. The CDR3 bases are TGCGCCAGCAGCTCCCGACAGGTCTACACAGATACGCAGTATTTT. This encodes CASSSRQVYTDTQYF.

This clone has only a few counts. The chain recombines TRBV19 with TRBJ2-1, with TRBD2 identical over 8 bases. The CDR3 is 19 residues long. Per germline, CDR1 LNHDA and CDR2 SQIVND (reference sequence). The junction had 14 bases not matched to a gene; V was cut back by 3 bases and J by 1 base. CDR3 loop: CASSIMFRGGTKSYNEQFF. The CDR3 nucleotides are TGTGCCAGTAGTATTATGTTTCGGGGGGGGACCAAATCCTACAATGAGCAGTTCTTC.

The rearrangement uses TRBV25-1 and TRBJ2-1; 9 nucleotides agree with TRBD2. Germline V gene data show CDR1 as MGHDK and CDR2 as SYGVNS. The CDR3 sequence is 16 residues long. V shed 6 bases and J 7 bases; nucleotides not matched to a gene: 13. CDR3 DNA sequence: TGTGCCAGCAGCGCCTCTATAGGTGCGGGGGGGAATGAGCAGTTCTTC. It specifies CASSASIGAGGNEQFF.

The J gene is TRBJ1-4, the V gene TRBV3-1 (or the pseudogene TRBV3-2); D gene ambiguous. The germline V gene has CDR1 LGHDT and CDR2 YNNKEL (reference sequence). The CDR3 has 14 amino acids. Trimming shortened V by 4 bases and J by 5 bases, and 11 bases separated the two germline ends. The CDR3 sequence is CASSPSVSNEKLFF. In DNA form, the CDR3 reads TGTGCCAGCAGCCCCTCCGTTTCGAATGAAAAACTGTTTTTT.

This chain joins TRBV15 and TRBJ1-3; 9 bases align to TRBD1. The length of the CDR3 is 17 residues. Trimming removed 2 bases from V and 2 bases from J; junction bases left unmatched: 7. Germline V gives CDR1 LNHNV, CDR2 YYDKDF (reference sequence). DNA for the CDR3: TGTGCCACCAGCAGACCGGGACAGGGTATGACTGGAAACACCATATATTTT. Translating it yields CATSRPGQGMTGNTIYF.

This chain links TRBV9 with TRBJ2-7; 14 bases align to TRBD2. This CDR3 has 16 amino acids. J gave up 7 bases and V 5 bases, and 11 bases lay outside the gene matches. Looked up from germline, CDR1 is SGDLS and CDR2 is YYNGEE. The chain's CDR3 is CASSETSGGAAGEQYF. For the CDR3, the DNA is TGTGCCAGCAGTGAGACTAGCGGGGGGGCGGCGGGGGAGCAGTACTTC.

This clone occurred once. J is TRBJ2-3 and V is TRBV30; 9 bases fit TRBD2. CDR3 size: 15 residues. The germline CDR1 and CDR2 sequences are GTSNPN and SVGIG (reference sequence). V trimming: 4 bases; J trimming: 7 bases; junction bases outside the gene matches: 12. The CDR3 DNA sequence: TGTGCCTGGATACCAGCGGGGGGACCCCGGAATACGCAGTATTTT. Amino acid sequence: CAWIPAGGPRNTQYF.

The V gene is TRBV6-2 or TRBV6-3, the J gene TRBJ1-1; 10 bases align to TRBD1. Germline V gives CDR1 MNHEY, CDR2 SVGEGT. This CDR3 spans 15 amino acids. Unmatched junction bases numbered 12, after V lost 5 bases and J lost 9 bases. The CDR3 loop reads CASSPRADRGYKAFF. DNA for the CDR3: TGTGCCAGCAGTCCCAGGGCGGACAGGGGGTACAAAGCTTTCTTT.

This clone was observed a few times. The chain links TRBV5-4 to TRBJ1-4; weak D call: TRBD1 (5 bases). The CDR3 runs to 16 residues. V lost 4 bases and J lost 4, with 17 bases in between. Germline loops: CDR1 SGHNT, CDR2 YYREEE (reference sequence). Here the CDR3 reads CASSGGSRDFNEKLFF. The CDR3 bases are TGTGCCAGCAGCGGAGGGTCACGGGACTTTAATGAAAAACTGTTTTTT. Full variable domain (remainder filled in from reference TRBV5-4 and TRBJ1-4): ETGVTQSPTHLIKTRGQQVTLRCSSQSGHNTVSWYQQALGQGPQFIFQYYREEENGRGNFPPRFSGLQFPNYSSELNVNALELDDSALYLCASSGGSRDFNEKLFFGSGTQLSVL.

This clone came up once. This chain joins TRBV3-1 (or the pseudogene TRBV3-2) and TRBJ2-7; 9 bases line up with TRBD2. The CDR3 length is 17 residues. Germline CDR1 reads LGHDT; CDR2 reads YNNKEL (reference sequence). The trim removed 3 bases at V and 1 base at J, leaving 10 bases unmatched. DNA of the CDR3: TGTGCCAGCAGCCATCGGGCGTCGAGCGGGGGGTCCTACGAGCAGTACTTC. Translated: CASSHRASSGGSYEQYF.